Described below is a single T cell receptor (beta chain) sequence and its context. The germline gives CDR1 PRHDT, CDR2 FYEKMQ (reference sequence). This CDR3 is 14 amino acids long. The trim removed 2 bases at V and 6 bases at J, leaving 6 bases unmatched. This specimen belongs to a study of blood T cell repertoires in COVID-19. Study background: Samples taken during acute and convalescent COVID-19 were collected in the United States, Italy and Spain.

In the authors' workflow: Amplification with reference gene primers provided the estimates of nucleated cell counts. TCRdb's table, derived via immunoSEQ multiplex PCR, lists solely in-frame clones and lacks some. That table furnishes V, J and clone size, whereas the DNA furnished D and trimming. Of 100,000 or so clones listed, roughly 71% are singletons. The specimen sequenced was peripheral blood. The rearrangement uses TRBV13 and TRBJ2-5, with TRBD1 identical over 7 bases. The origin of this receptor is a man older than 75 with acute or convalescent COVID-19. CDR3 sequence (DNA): TGTGCCAGCAGCTTACGACAGGGTTCGAAGACCCAGTACTTC. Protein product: CASSLRQGSKTQYF.